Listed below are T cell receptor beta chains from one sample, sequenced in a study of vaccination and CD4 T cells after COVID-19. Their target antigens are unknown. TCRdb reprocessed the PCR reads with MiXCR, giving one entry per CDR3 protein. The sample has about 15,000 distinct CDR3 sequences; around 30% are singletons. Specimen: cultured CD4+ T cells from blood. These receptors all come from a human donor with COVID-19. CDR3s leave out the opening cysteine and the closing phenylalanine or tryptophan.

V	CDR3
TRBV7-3	ASSLPGLGSNEQF
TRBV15	ATSRGTGNGQPQH
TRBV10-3	AIGGAGTSTDTQY
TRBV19	ASSIRTATEAF
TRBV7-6	ASSLRTGAYEQY
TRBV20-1	SARDPPPDTQY
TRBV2	ASSTRHYEQY
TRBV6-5	ASSYDRNQPQH
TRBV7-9	ASSLDLTTFNEQF
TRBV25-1	ASSGGPDRGRQAKNIQY
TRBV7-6	ASSPTRGDYGYT
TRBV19	ASCTTRQGVDEKLF
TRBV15	ATSTRDREETQY
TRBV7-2	ASSYSKGGRVLNEQF
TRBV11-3	ASSSGQGRVEQY
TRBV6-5	ASSYDRGKALYSPLH
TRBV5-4	ASSAPENTEAF
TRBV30	AWSGTFSGNTIY
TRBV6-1	ASSLRDRGQETQY
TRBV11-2	ASSPVGYSYEQY
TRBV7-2	ASSLGGGRGGYT
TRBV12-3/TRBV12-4	ASSRGYTGELF
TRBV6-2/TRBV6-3	ASSRQGGYT
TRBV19	ASSTSGYEQF
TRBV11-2	ASSLDLGSTEAF
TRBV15	ATSRDTSSYNEQF
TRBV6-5	ASSSGQGALGYT
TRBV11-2	ASSLDPWYGYT
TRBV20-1	SARAGGGGTVAYEQY
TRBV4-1	ASSHGTSGASTDTQY
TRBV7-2	ASSFDGITDTQY
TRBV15	ATSRGQGGEKLF
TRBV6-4	ASSEDTEAF
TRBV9	ASSALNQGLSPLH
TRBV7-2	ASSLGPAARDAF
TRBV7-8	ASSLTSGGVNTGELF
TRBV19	ASSIESGNGYT
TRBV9	ASSTLGGNTEAF
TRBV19	ASSTGGAGNTIY
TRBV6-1	ASSGTGWSDTQY
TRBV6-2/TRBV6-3	ASSRHTEAF
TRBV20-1	SARDYGNQPQH
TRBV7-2	ASGRTGELF
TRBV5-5	ASSLAMGKGNTEAF
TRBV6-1	ASSRYTGSGNQPQH
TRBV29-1	SVEEQGQSLEAF
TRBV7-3	ASSVGQGQTHNEQF
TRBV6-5	ASSYGQGLIAYNEQF
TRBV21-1	ASSRGRTGGEQY
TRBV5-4	AGSGPIGNYGYT
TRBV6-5	ASSYLSLAGGRGGTEAF
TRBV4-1	ASSQGGLKQPQH
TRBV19	ASSLRGGFNEQF
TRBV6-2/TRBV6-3	ASSYRNGGEHYGYT